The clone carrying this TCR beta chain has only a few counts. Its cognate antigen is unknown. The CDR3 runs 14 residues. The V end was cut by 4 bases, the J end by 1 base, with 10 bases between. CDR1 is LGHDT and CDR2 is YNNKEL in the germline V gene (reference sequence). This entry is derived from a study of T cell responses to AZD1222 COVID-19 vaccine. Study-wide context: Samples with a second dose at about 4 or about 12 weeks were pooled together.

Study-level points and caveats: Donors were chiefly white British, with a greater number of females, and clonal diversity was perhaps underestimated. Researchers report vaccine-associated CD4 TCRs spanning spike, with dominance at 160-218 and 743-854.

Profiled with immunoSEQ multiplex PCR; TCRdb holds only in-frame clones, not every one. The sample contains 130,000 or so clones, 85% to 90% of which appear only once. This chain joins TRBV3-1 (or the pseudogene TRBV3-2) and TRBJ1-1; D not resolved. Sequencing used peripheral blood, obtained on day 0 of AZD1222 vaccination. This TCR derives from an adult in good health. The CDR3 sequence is CASSLDNRNTEAFF. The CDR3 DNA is TGTGCCAGCAGCCTTGACAACCGGAACACTGAAGCTTTCTTT.